The clone carrying this TCR beta chain was recorded at least ten times. Its antigen is not known. This sample is drawn from a study of T cells in Graves' hyperthyroidism and ophthalmopathy. Study observations and caveats: Model output signaled ophthalmopathy a median around 6.9 months ahead of onset.

Extraction of PBMCs used under 13 ml of fresh peripheral blood. Researchers amplified the TCR beta CDR3 regions from RNA transcripts. With the HTBI primer set, the TCR CDR3 went through a first round of RT-PCR. MiXCR, run by TCRdb on the multiplex PCR reads, gives a single entry per CDR3 protein. Of roughly 600,000 distinct CDR3 sequences listed, roughly 15% are singletons. This CDR3 is built from 16 residues. The V gene end was trimmed by 2 bases and the J gene end by 7 bases; junction bases not matched to a gene: 10. CDR1 is MNHEY and CDR2 is SVGAGI in the germline V gene. J is TRBJ2-1 and V is TRBV6-5; TRBD2 agrees at 8 bases. Input material: blood. This TCR derives from a woman in her forties or fifties with Graves' ophthalmopathy. DNA for the CDR3: TGTGCCAGCAGTTACGTCCCCCCGGGAGGGAGGAATGAGCAGTTCTTC. It encodes CASSYVPPGGRNEQFF.